The entry that follows covers one T cell receptor (beta chain) sequence. Its antigen is not known. These data belong to a study of cytomegalovirus exposure and HLA in healthy donors. General study points: The classifier was said to identify cytomegalovirus status with high specificity and sensitivity. The authors later linked a missense DCLRE1C variant to TCR beta V- and J-gene trimming.

This CDR3 has 14 amino acids. Trimming stripped 1 base from V and 5 bases from J, with 11 bases between. CDR1 and CDR2 (germline): LNHNV, YYDKDF (reference sequence). 60 Vbeta and 13 Jbeta primers were used in PCR. Profiled with immunoSEQ multiplex PCR; TCRdb holds only in-frame clones, not every one. The data contain around 60,000 clones, more than 60% of them seen just once; the ten biggest clones take up about 51%. The sequence came from a man aged 50 or older in good health and CMV-seropositive. This chain links TRBV15 with TRBJ2-5; possible D gene TRBD2, 7 bases. Sequencing used PBMCs. CDR3 nucleotide sequence: TGTGCCACCAGCAGAGCGGGGGGCGGGGAGACCCAGTACTTC. Translating gives CATSRAGGGETQYF.